What follows are 18 T cell receptor beta chains derived from one specimen sequenced in a study of Ad26.COV2.S vaccination and SARS-CoV-2 variants. Sequencing used immunoSEQ multiplex PCR; TCRdb keeps in-frame clones, though not all of them. The sample has roughly 400,000 clones, 92% seen once; the top ten hold approximately 1.6%. Treatment of the sample: roughly 20 received Ad26.COV2.S at low or high dose, single or two shots; about 5 received placebo; per-sample allocation not given. After the first vaccine or placebo injection, samples were drawn on day 63. This specimen consisted of peripheral blood, obtained in a trial of Ad26.COV2.S vaccine versus placebo. These receptor sequences come from a person between 18 and 59 years old who received the Ad26.COV2.S COVID-19 vaccine or a placebo.

This chain joins TRBV4-2 and TRBJ2-3; 10 nucleotides match TRBD2. The junction had 3 bases not matched to a gene; V was cut back by 0 bases and J by 3 bases. In germline, CDR1 is LGHNA, CDR2 YNFKEQ. The CDR3 runs to 16 residues. This CDR3 is CASSQEVAGGTDTQYF. CDR3 nucleotide sequence: TGTGCCAGCAGCCAAGAGGTAGCGGGGGGTACAGATACGCAGTATTTT.

The chain employs TRBV3-1 (or the pseudogene TRBV3-2) and TRBJ2-3; TRBD1 is a possible D gene (5 bases). The germline V and J ends were trimmed by 1 base and 0 bases, with 8 bases remaining between them. Germline CDR1 LGHDT, CDR2 YNNKEL (reference sequence). This CDR3 comprises 15 residues. Written as DNA, the CDR3 is TGTGCCAGCAGCCAAGCAGGGTACAGCACAGATACGCAGTATTTT. Encoded protein: CASSQAGYSTDTQYF.

The chain uses TRBV7-6 and TRBJ2-7; 7 nucleotides align to TRBD1. With 5 bases clipped from V and 6 bases from J, the junction kept 10 bases outside the gene matches. The CDR3 has 14 amino acids. Germline CDR1 is SGHVS and CDR2 is FNYEAQ. CDR3 nucleotide sequence: TGTGCCAGCAGCCAGGACAGGACCTTACGCGAGCAGTACTTC. Encoded protein: CASSQDRTLREQYF. The full variable domain, its missing parts supplied by reference TRBV7-6 and TRBJ2-7, is GAGVSQSPRYKVTKRGQDVALRCDPISGHVSLYWYRQALGQGPEFLTYFNYEAQQDKSGLPNDRFSAERPEGSISTLTIQRTEQRDSAMYRCASSQDRTLREQYFGPGTRLTVT.

CDR3 DNA sequence: TGTGCCAGCTTCTCTGGAAACACCATATATTTT. Translating gives CASFSGNTIYF. This chain links TRBV6-5 with TRBJ1-3; no clear D gene. Germline V CDR1 and CDR2: MNHEY, SVGAGI. V was trimmed by 8 bases and J by 0 bases, leaving 2 bases between them. This CDR3 is 11 amino acids long.

The chain recombines TRBV5-1 with TRBJ1-3; D might be TRBD1 (5 bases). Germline V gives CDR1 SGHRS, CDR2 YFSETQ. The CDR3 covers 14 residues. The V and J ends lost 4 bases and 4 bases respectively, with 12 bases between them. This CDR3 reads CASSMGQEGNTIYF. The CDR3 DNA follows: TGCGCCAGCAGCATGGGGCAGGAAGGAAACACCATATATTTT.

This clone occurred once. The chain has TRBV27 and TRBJ2-3; 8 nucleotides match TRBD2. V shed 4 bases and J 7 bases; nucleotides not matched to a gene: 7. CDR1 MNHEY and CDR2 SMNVEV come from the germline V gene (reference sequence). The CDR3 length is 14 residues. The CDR3 protein is CASSWAGGLNTQYF. The CDR3 DNA follows: TGTGCCAGCAGTTGGGCGGGGGGTTTAAATACGCAGTATTTT.

J is TRBJ2-3 and V is TRBV19, with D possibly being TRBD2 (6 bases). This CDR3 has 16 amino acids. Looked up from germline, CDR1 is LNHDA and CDR2 is SQIVND (reference sequence). V was pared by 0 bases and J by 2 bases, with 12 bases between. The CDR3 nucleotides are TGTGCCAGTAGTATAGAGTGGAGGGCCAACACAGATACGCAGTATTTT. Encoded protein: CASSIEWRANTDTQYF.

This chain uses TRBV2 with TRBJ2-2; 16 bases match TRBD2. Losses at the gene ends were 7 bases for V and 7 bases for J; bases not matched to a gene: 9. Germline values: CDR1 SNHLY, CDR2 FYNNEI. The CDR3 totals 17 residues. The CDR3 DNA is TGTGCCAGCATTCCGGGACTAGCGGGGGGGCAAGGCGGGGAGCTGTTTTTT. Its translation: CASIPGLAGGQGGELFF.

The chain joins TRBV7-2 to TRBJ2-1; 7 bases agree with TRBD2. The CDR3 spans 17 residues. J was trimmed by 1 base and V by 5 bases; bases with no gene match: 11. Germline V gene lookup returns CDR1 SGHTA and CDR2 FQGNSA. Written as DNA, the CDR3 is TGTGCCAGCAGCCTTAAGCGGGGTTTCTCGTCCTACAATGAGCAGTTCTTC. Translated: CASSLKRGFSSYNEQFF.

The V and J genes are TRBV24-1 and TRBJ2-5, with 8 bases matching TRBD1. V shed 4 bases and J 2 bases; nucleotides not matched to a gene: 5. The CDR3 contains 15 residues. Germline V gene data show CDR1 as KGHDR and CDR2 as SFDVKD. The CDR3 coding sequence is TGTGCCACCAGTGACTCTACAGGGGGTCAAGAGACCCAGTACTTC. Translated, it gives CATSDSTGGQETQYF.

This clone has at least ten counts. The gene calls are TRBV19 and TRBJ2-1; 10 positions agree with TRBD2. Germline CDR1 is LNHDA and CDR2 is SQIVND (reference sequence). With 6 bases clipped from V and 4 bases from J, the junction kept 9 bases outside the gene matches. The CDR3 has 16 amino acids. This chain's CDR3 is CASSPELAGRYNEQFF. The CDR3 bases are TGTGCCAGTAGCCCTGAACTAGCGGGGCGGTACAATGAGCAGTTCTTC.

The chain recombines TRBV4-1 with TRBJ2-2; D may be TRBD1 (6 bases). This CDR3 comprises 20 residues. Trimming removed 1 base at V and 4 bases at J, with 25 bases between. CDR1 and CDR2 from the germline V gene are MGHRA and YSYEKL. CDR3 region: CASSQGSYEGESSPTGELFF. DNA for the CDR3: TGCGCCAGCAGCCAAGGATCCTACGAGGGGGAATCATCGCCCACCGGGGAGCTGTTTTTT.

V and J are TRBV6-1 and TRBJ1-4, with D maybe TRBD1 (5 bases). Germline CDR1 and CDR2: MNHNS and SASEGT. CDR3 length equals 14 residues. Trimming shortened V by 6 bases and J by 4 bases, and 12 bases separated the two germline ends. The CDR3 DNA reads TGTGCCAGCAGCCGGGACTTCCGTAATGAAAAACTGTTTTTT. Translated: CASSRDFRNEKLFF.

The V and J genes are TRBV6-5 and TRBJ2-4; a weak D match, TRBD2 (6 bases). With 2 bases removed from V and 4 bases from J, the gap between germline ends came to 12 bases. Germline values: CDR1 MNHEY, CDR2 SVGAGI. This CDR3 is built from 15 residues. The CDR3 DNA sequence: TGTGCCAGCAGTTACGCGACCGGGAGAAAAAACATTCAGTACTTC. Residues: CASSYATGRKNIQYF.

CDR3 nucleotides: TGTGCCAGCAGCGGAGGCGCGACTGGAAACACCATATATTTT. Translated, it gives CASSGGATGNTIYF. The chain joins TRBV7-2 to TRBJ1-3; D is uncertain. Per the germline V gene, CDR1 is SGHTA and CDR2 is FQGNSA. V was clipped by 5 bases and J by 2 bases, with 10 bases between them. This CDR3 is 14 amino acids long. The variable domain in full, completed from reference TRBV7-2 and TRBJ1-3, reads GAGVSQSPSNKVTEKGKDVELRCDPISGHTALYWYRQSLGQGLEFLIYFQGNSAPDKSGLPSDRFSAERTGGSVSTLTIQRTQQEDSAVYLCASSGGATGNTIYFGEGSWLTVV.

V is TRBV10-3 and J is TRBJ1-6, with D perhaps TRBD1 (5 bases). The CDR3 extends over 14 amino acids. The V end was cut by 6 bases, the J end by 1 base, with 7 bases between. The germline CDR1 and CDR2 sequences are ENHRY and SYGVKD. CDR3 in DNA: TGTGCCATCAGCCAGGGATCCTATAATTCACCCCTCCACTTT. Translating it yields CAISQGSYNSPLHF.

The chain employs TRBV3-1 (or the pseudogene TRBV3-2) and TRBJ2-2; 11 positions agree with TRBD1. This CDR3 is 17 amino acids long. Germline values: CDR1 LGHDT, CDR2 YNNKEL (reference sequence). The V gene end was trimmed by 1 base and the J gene end by 6 bases; junction bases not matched to a gene: 7. CDR3 loop: CASSQVQGQGASGELFF. In nucleotides, the CDR3 is TGTGCCAGCAGCCAAGTTCAAGGACAGGGGGCATCCGGGGAGCTGTTTTTT.

The rearrangement joins TRBV5-5 to TRBJ2-7; D unresolved. Germline values: CDR1 SGHKS, CDR2 YYEKEE (reference sequence). This CDR3 comprises 11 residues. The V end was cut by 0 bases, the J end by 6 bases, with 4 bases between. CDR3 protein: CASSLVGEQYF. The DNA for the CDR3 is TGTGCCAGCAGCTTGGTGGGCGAGCAGTACTTC.